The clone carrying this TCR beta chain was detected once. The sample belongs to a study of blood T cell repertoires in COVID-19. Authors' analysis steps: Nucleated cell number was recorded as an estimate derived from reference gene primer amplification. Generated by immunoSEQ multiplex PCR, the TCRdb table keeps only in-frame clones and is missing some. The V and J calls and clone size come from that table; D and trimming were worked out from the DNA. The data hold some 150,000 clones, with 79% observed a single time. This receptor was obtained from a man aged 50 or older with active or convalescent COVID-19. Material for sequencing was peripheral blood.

The CDR3 nucleotides are TGTGCCAGCAGCTTGGACCCGGGGGATCAGCCCCAGCATTTT. This gives the protein CASSLDPGDQPQHF. V gene TRBV5-5 combines with J gene TRBJ1-5; D possibly corresponds to TRBD1 (5 bases). The CDR3 has 14 amino acids. The germline V gene has CDR1 SGHKS and CDR2 YYEKEE (reference sequence). V was cut by 0 bases and J by 5 bases, with 9 bases left in between. The full variable domain, rest sourced from reference TRBV5-5 and TRBJ1-5, is DAGVTQSPTHLIKTRGQQVTLRCSPISGHKSVSWYQQVLGQGPQFIFQYYEKEERGRGNFPDRFSARQFPNYSSELNVNALLLGDSALYLCASSLDPGDQPQHFGDGTRLSIL.